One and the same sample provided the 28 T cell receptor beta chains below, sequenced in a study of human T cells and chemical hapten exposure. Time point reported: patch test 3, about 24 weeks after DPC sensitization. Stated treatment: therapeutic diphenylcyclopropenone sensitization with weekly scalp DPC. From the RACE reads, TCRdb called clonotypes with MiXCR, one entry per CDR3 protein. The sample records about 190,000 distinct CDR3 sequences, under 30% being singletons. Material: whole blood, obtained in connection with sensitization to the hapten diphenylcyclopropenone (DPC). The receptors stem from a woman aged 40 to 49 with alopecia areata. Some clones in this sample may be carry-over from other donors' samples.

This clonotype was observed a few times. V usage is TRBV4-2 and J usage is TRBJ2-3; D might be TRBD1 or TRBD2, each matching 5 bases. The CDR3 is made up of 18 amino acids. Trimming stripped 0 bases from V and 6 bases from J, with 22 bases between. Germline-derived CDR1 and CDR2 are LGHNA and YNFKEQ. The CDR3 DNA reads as TGTGCCAGCAGCCAAGAAGTTGGGGGTACACCGAGTAGGGATACGCAGTATTTT. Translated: CASSQEVGGTPSRDTQYF.

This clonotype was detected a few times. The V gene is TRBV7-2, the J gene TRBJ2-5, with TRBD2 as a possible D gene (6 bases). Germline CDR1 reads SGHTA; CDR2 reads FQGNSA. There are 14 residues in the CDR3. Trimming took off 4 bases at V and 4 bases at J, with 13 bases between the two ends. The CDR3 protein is CASSWGGSRETQYF. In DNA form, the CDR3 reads TGTGCCAGCAGCTGGGGAGGATCTAGAGAGACCCAGTACTTC.

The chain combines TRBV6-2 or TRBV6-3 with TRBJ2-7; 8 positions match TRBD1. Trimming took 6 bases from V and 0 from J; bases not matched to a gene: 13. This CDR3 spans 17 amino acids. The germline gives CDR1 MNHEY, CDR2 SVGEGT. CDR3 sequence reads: CASSPGTGQISSYEQYF. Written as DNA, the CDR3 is TGTGCCAGCAGCCCTGGGACAGGACAAATAAGCTCCTACGAGCAGTACTTC.

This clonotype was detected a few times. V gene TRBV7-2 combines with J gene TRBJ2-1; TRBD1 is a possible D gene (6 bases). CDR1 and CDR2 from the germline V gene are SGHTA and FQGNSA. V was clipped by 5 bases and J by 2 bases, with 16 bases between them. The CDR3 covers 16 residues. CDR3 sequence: CASSPQGGTTYNEQFF. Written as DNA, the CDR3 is TGTGCCAGCAGCCCCCAAGGGGGTACGACCTACAATGAGCAGTTCTTC.

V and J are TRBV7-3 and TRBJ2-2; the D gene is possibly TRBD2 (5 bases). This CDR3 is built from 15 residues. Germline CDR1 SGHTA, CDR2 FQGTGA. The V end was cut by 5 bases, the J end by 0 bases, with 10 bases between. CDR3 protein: CASSQIASNTGELFF. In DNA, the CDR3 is TGTGCCAGCAGCCAAATAGCGTCGAACACCGGGGAGCTGTTTTTT.

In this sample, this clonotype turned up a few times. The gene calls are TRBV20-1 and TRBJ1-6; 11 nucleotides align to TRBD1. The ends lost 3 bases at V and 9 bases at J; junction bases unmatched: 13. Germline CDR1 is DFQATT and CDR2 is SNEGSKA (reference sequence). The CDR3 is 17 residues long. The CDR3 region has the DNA TGCAGTGCTAGTGACCCGGGACAGGGGGTCGGTGGTTCACCCCTCCACTTT. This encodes CSASDPGQGVGGSPLHF.

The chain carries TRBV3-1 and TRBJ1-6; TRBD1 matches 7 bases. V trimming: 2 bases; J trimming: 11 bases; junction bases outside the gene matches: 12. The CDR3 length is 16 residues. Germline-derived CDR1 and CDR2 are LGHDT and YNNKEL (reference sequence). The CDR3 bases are TGTGCCAGCAGCCAATACATCGGGCAGGGGGAGCCACCCCTCCACTTT. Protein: CASSQYIGQGEPPLHF.

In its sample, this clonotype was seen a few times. The CDR3 DNA reads TGTGCCAGCAGCGTAGGGCGGGGATCCTCCTACGAGCAGTACTTC. Translation: CASSVGRGSSYEQYF. This chain joins TRBV9 and TRBJ2-7, with D possibly matching TRBD2 (6 bases). The CDR3 is 15 residues long. Germline lookup yields CDR1 SGDLS and CDR2 YYNGEE. Trimming stripped 0 bases from V and 0 bases from J, with 10 bases between. The complete variable domain, with remaining parts taken from reference TRBV9 and TRBJ2-7, reads DSGVTQTPKHLITATGQRVTLRCSPRSGDLSVYWYQQSLDQGLQFLIQYYNGEERAKGNILERFSAQQFPDLHSELNLSSLELGDSALYFCASSVGRGSSYEQYFGPGTRLTVT.

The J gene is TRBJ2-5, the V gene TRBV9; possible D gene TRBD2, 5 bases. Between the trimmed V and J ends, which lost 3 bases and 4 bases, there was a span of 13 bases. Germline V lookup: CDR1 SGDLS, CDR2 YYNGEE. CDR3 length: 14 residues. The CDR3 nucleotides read TGTGCCAGCAGCGGAATACGTGCGGGAGAGACCCAGTACTTC. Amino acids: CASSGIRAGETQYF.

The CDR3 here is CASRITGTGTYNEQFF. The CDR3 coding sequence is TGTGCCAGCAGGATTACCGGGACAGGGACCTACAATGAGCAGTTCTTC. The chain has TRBV6-5 and TRBJ2-1, with 9 nucleotides matching TRBD1. Trimming cost V 6 bases and J 2 bases; bases outside gene matches: 8. The CDR3 extends over 16 amino acids. Per the germline V gene, CDR1 is MNHEY and CDR2 is SVGAGI.

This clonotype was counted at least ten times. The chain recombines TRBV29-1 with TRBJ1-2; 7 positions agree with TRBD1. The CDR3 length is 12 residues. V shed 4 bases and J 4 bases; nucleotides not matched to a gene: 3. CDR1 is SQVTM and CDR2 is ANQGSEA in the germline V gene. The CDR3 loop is CSVAGQFYGYTF. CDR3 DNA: TGCAGCGTTGCGGGACAGTTCTATGGCTACACCTTC.

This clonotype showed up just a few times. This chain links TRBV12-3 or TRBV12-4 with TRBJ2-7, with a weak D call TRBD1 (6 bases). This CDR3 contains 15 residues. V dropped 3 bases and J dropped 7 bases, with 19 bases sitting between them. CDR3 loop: CASSFPETGRLEQYF. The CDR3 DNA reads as TGTGCCAGCAGTTTCCCCGAGACAGGACGTTTGGAGCAGTACTTC.

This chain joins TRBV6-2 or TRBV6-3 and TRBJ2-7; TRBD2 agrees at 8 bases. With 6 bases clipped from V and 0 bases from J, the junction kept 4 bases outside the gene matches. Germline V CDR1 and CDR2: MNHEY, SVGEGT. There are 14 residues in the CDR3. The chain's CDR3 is CASSGLAASYEQYF. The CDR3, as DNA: TGTGCCAGCAGCGGACTAGCTGCCTCCTACGAGCAGTACTTC.

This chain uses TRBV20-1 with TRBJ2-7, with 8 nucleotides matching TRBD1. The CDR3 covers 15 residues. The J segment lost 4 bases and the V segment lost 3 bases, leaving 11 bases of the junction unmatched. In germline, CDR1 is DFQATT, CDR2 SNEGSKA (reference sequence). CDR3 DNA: TGCAGTGCTAGCATGCCCAGGGGGCGCCCGTACGAGCAGTACTTC. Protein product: CSASMPRGRPYEQYF.

CDR3 residues: CASSFSRQETQYF. As DNA, the CDR3 is TGTGCCAGCAGCTTTAGCCGACAAGAGACCCAGTACTTC. The chain couples TRBV7-2 to TRBJ2-5, with D unclear. Germline V gene sequence: CDR1 SGHTA, CDR2 FQGNSA. This CDR3 region has 13 residues. V lost 3 bases and J 2 bases, leaving 7 bases between the germline ends.

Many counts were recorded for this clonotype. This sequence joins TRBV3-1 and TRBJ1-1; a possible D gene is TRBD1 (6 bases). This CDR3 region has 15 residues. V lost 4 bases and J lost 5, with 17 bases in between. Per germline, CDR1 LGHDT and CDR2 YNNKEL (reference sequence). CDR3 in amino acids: CASSLNPGAGTEAFF. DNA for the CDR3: TGTGCCAGCAGCCTCAATCCGGGGGCAGGTACTGAAGCTTTCTTT.

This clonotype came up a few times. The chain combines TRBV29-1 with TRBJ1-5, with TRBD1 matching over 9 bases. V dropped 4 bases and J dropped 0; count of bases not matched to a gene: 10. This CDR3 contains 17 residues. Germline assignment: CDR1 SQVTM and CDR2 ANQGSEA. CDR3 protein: CSVAVGTGTYSNQPQHF. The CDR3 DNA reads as TGCAGCGTTGCGGTCGGGACAGGGACCTATAGCAATCAGCCCCAGCATTTT.

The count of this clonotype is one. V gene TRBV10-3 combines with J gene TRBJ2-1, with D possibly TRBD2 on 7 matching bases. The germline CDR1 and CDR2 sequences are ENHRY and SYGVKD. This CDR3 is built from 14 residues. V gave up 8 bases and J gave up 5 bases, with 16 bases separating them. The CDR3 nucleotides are TGTGCCATCCAGGGGAGGGCCCTCGACAATGAGCAGTTCTTC. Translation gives CAIQGRALDNEQFF.

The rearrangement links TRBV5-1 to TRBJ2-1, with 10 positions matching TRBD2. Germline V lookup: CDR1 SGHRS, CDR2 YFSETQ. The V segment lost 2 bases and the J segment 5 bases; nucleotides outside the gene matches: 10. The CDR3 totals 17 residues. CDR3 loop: CASSFGAGGPGNNEQFF. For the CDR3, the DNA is TGCGCCAGCAGCTTTGGAGCGGGAGGGCCCGGGAACAATGAGCAGTTCTTC.

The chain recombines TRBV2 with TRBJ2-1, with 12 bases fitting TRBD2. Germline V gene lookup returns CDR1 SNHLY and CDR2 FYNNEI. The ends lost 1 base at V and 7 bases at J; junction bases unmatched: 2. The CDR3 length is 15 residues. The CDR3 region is CASSEGTSGINEQFF. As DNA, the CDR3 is TGTGCCAGCAGTGAAGGGACTAGCGGGATAAATGAGCAGTTCTTC.

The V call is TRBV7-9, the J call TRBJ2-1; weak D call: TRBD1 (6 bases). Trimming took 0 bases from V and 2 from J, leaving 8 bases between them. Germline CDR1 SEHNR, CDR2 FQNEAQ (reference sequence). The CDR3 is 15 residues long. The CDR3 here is CASSLAGATYNEQFF. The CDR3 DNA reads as TGTGCCAGCAGCTTAGCGGGGGCCACCTACAATGAGCAGTTCTTC.

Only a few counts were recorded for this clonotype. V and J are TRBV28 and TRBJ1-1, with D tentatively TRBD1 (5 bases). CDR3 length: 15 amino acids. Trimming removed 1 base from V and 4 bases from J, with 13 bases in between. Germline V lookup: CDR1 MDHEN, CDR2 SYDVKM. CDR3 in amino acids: CASSLSMGGGTEAFF. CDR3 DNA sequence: TGTGCCAGCAGTTTATCCATGGGGGGTGGCACTGAAGCTTTCTTT. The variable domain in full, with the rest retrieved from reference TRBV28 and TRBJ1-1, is DVKVTQSSRYLVKRTGEKVFLECVQDMDHENMFWYRQDPGLGLRLIYFSYDVKMKEKGDIPEGYSVSREKKERFSLILESASTNQTSMYLCASSLSMGGGTEAFFGQGTRLTVV.

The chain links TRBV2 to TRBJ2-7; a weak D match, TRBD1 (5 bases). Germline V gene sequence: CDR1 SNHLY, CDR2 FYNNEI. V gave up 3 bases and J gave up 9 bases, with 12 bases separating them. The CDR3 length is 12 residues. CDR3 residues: CASSDAGLGQYF. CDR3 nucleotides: TGTGCCAGCAGTGACGCAGGGCTCGGGCAGTACTTC.

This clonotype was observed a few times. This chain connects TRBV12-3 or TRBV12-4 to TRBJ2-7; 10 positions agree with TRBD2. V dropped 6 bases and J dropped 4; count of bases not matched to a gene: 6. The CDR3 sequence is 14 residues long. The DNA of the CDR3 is TGTGCCAGCAGCTCTAGCGGGAGAGGATACGAGCAGTACTTC. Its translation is CASSSSGRGYEQYF.

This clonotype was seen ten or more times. The CDR3 nucleotides read TGCAGTGCTAGAGATGACTCAGGCGGGCCCTACGAGCAGTACTTC. Amino acid sequence: CSARDDSGGPYEQYF. V is TRBV20-1 and J is TRBJ2-7; D might be TRBD2 (5 bases). The V and J ends lost 0 bases and 2 bases respectively, with 14 bases between them. The CDR3 totals 15 residues. Looked up from germline, CDR1 is DFQATT and CDR2 is SNEGSKA (reference sequence).

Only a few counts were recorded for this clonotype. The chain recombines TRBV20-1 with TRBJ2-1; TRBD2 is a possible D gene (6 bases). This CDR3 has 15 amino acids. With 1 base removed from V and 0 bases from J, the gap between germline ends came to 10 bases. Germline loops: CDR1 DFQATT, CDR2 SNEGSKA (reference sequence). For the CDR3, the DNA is TGCAGTGCTAGAGCGATGACTAGCTCCTACAATGAGCAGTTCTTC. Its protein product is CSARAMTSSYNEQFF.

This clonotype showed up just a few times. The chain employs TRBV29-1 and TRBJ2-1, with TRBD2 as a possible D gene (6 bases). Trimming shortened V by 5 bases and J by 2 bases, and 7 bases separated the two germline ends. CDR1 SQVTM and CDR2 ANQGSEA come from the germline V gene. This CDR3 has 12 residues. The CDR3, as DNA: TGCAGCGTTCGACTAGCCTACAATGAGCAGTTCTTC. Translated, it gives CSVRLAYNEQFF.

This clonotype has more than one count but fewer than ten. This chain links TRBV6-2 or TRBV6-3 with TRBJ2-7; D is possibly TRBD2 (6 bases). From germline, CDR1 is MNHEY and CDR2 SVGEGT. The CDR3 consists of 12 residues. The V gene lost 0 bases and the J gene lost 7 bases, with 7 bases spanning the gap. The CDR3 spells CASSYSGGEQYF. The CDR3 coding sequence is TGTGCCAGCAGTTACTCGGGAGGAGAGCAGTACTTC.